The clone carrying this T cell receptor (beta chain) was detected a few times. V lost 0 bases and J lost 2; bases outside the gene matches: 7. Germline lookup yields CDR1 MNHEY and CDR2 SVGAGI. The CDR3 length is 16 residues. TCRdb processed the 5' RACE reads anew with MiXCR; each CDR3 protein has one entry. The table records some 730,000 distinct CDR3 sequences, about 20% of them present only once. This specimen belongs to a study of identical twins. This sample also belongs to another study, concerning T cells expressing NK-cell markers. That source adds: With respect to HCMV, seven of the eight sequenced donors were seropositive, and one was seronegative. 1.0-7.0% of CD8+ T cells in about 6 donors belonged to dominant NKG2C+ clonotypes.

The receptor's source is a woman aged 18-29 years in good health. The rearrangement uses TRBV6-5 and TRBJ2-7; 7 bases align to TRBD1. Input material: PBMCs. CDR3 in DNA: TGTGCCAGCAGTTACTCGAACAGGGGAGCTGCCTACGAGCAGTACTTC. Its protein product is CASSYSNRGAAYEQYF.